This T cell receptor (beta chain) was recovered during a study of shared clonotypes between healthy human individuals. Donors included only healthy HIV-negative adults lacking recent acute infections or vaccinations. Method: immunoSEQ multiplex PCR; TCRdb's copy keeps in-frame clones and lacks some. Counted here are more than 2,000,000 clones, 93% occurring once; the ten biggest clones make up about 0.37%. The clonotype comes from a man younger than 35 in good health. Some clones in this sample may be carry-over from other donors' samples. Sequencing used naive CD4+ T cells from PBMCs. Subset described: CD45RA+ positively selected.

CDR3 loop: CASSLAYGRAPPETQYF. The CDR3 nucleotides read TGTGCCAGCAGCTTAGCTTACGGGAGGGCCCCCCCCGAGACCCAGTACTTC. The rearrangement uses TRBV7-2 and TRBJ2-5; 8 bases agree with TRBD2. V trimming: 0 bases; J trimming: 5 bases; junction bases outside the gene matches: 11. The CDR3 covers 17 residues. Germline assignment: CDR1 SGHTA and CDR2 FQGNSA.